The 29 T cell receptor beta chains given below trace back to one sample, sequenced in a study of T cell responses to AZD1222 COVID-19 vaccine. The table came from immunoSEQ multiplex PCR; TCRdb's copy has only in-frame clones and leaves some out. The sample shows over 90,000 clones, roughly nine tenths of them seen only once. The material was peripheral blood, obtained on day 0 of AZD1222 vaccination. Every receptor here comes from an adult in good health.

CDR3: CASSEAGYEQYF. Written as DNA, the CDR3 is TGTGCCAGCAGTGAGGCAGGGTACGAGCAGTACTTC. This rearrangement joins TRBV25-1 to TRBJ2-7; D is possibly TRBD1 (5 bases). CDR3 size: 12 residues. Trimming left V 3 bases short and J 4 bases short, with 7 bases between. Germline values: CDR1 MGHDK, CDR2 SYGVNS.

The V call is TRBV6-5, the J call TRBJ1-2, with D possibly being TRBD1 (6 bases). The length of the CDR3 is 12 residues. Germline V lookup: CDR1 MNHEY, CDR2 SVGAGI. Between the trimmed V and J ends, which lost 6 bases and 4 bases, there was a span of 9 bases. CDR3 amino acids: CASSGTLYGYTF. The CDR3 nucleotides are TGTGCCAGCAGCGGGACACTCTATGGCTACACCTTC.

The V and J genes are TRBV4-1 and TRBJ1-3; TRBD1 agrees at 8 bases. Germline-derived CDR1 and CDR2 are MGHRA and YSYEKL. V shed 4 bases, J shed 0 bases, and the junction held 5 bases outside the gene matches. The CDR3 is 16 residues long. The CDR3 loop is CASSPGQVSSGNTIYF. For the CDR3, the DNA is TGCGCCAGCAGCCCGGGACAGGTGAGCTCTGGAAACACCATATATTTT.

The CDR3 loop is CASSKLQGTEAFF. As DNA, the CDR3 is TGTGCCAGCAGCAAACTCCAGGGGACTGAAGCTTTCTTT. This sequence joins TRBV21-1 and TRBJ1-1; TRBD1 reflects the table's D call only, with no check against the DNA. TRBV21-1 is a pseudogene locus. This CDR3 comprises 13 residues.

J is TRBJ2-7 and V is TRBV6-5; 13 bases agree with TRBD2. The trim removed 2 bases at V and 3 bases at J, leaving 1 base unmatched. The CDR3 extends over 15 amino acids. Germline V gene sequence: CDR1 MNHEY, CDR2 SVGAGI. The DNA for the CDR3 is TGTGCCAGCAGTTACAGACTAGCGGGAGGCTACGAGCAGTACTTC. Its translation: CASSYRLAGGYEQYF.

The gene calls are TRBV14 and TRBJ2-5; 7 bases are a match to TRBD1. The V gene end was trimmed by 1 base and the J gene end by 1 base; junction bases not matched to a gene: 9. The CDR3 runs to 17 residues. The germline V gene encodes CDR1 SGHDN and CDR2 FVKESK. DNA for the CDR3: TGTGCCAGCAGCCAAGTCGAGACAGGGCACTTCCAAGAGACCCAGTACTTC. Its protein product is CASSQVETGHFQETQYF.

This sequence joins TRBV29-1 and TRBJ2-5; perhaps TRBD2 as D (6 bases). This CDR3 contains 11 residues. Trimming took off 4 bases at V and 5 bases at J, with 8 bases between the two ends. Germline CDR1 is SQVTM and CDR2 is ANQGSEA. The CDR3 bases are TGCAGCGTTGTTGCGGGGGAGACCCAGTACTTC. As protein: CSVVAGETQYF. Combining the CDR3 with reference TRBV29-1 and TRBJ2-5 gives the whole variable domain SAVISQKPSRDICQRGTSLTIQCQVDSQVTMMFWYRQQPGQSLTLIATANQGSEATYESGFVIDKFPISRPNLTFSTLTVSNMSPEDSSIYLCSVVAGETQYFGPGTRLLVL.

The chain uses TRBV5-1 and TRBJ2-2, with D possibly TRBD2 on 6 matching bases. The V gene lost 7 bases and the J gene lost 5 bases, with 18 bases spanning the gap. Germline V gene lookup returns CDR1 SGHRS and CDR2 YFSETQ. The CDR3 length is 15 residues. CDR3 sequence (DNA): TGCGCCAGCTACCGGGACTCCGGCGCTACCGGGGAGCTGTTTTTT. Amino acid sequence: CASYRDSGATGELFF. Full variable domain (missing parts from reference TRBV5-1 and TRBJ2-2): KAGVTQTPRYLIKTRGQQVTLSCSPISGHRSVSWYQQTPGQGLQFLFEYFSETQRNKGNFPGRFSGRQFSNSRSEMNVSTLELGDSALYLCASYRDSGATGELFFGEGSRLTVL.

This chain links TRBV27 with TRBJ1-2, with D tentatively TRBD1 (5 bases). The CDR3 length is 15 residues. CDR1 and CDR2 (germline): MNHEY, SMNVEV (reference sequence). V was cut by 5 bases and J by 1 base, with 14 bases left in between. CDR3 coding DNA: TGTGCCAGCAGTGGGAGACAGAGAGGTAACTATGGCTACACCTTC. Residues: CASSGRQRGNYGYTF.

The chain links TRBV19 to TRBJ2-3; D gene unclear. Germline CDR1 and CDR2: LNHDA and SQIVND (reference sequence). The CDR3 consists of 13 residues. V gave up 6 bases and J gave up 5 bases, with 12 bases separating them. CDR3 sequence reads: CASSSARGDTQYF. The CDR3, as DNA: TGTGCCAGTAGCTCAGCACGAGGAGATACGCAGTATTTT.

This chain links TRBV28 with TRBJ1-3; the D is unclear. This CDR3 comprises 14 residues. The germline CDR1 and CDR2 sequences are MDHEN and SYDVKM. Trimming shortened V by 3 bases and J by 0 bases, and 6 bases separated the two germline ends. The CDR3 DNA follows: TGTGCCAGCAGTTTCCACAACTCTGGAAACACCATATATTTT. It specifies CASSFHNSGNTIYF.

The chain joins TRBV6-1 to TRBJ2-7, with D unclear. V gave up 6 bases and J gave up 0 bases, with 9 bases separating them. CDR1 MNHNS and CDR2 SASEGT come from the germline V gene. The CDR3 extends over 13 amino acids. The CDR3 coding sequence is TGTGCCAGCAGCGTGACACCCTCCTACGAGCAGTACTTC. This sequence encodes CASSVTPSYEQYF.

This clone was counted between two and nine times. The V and J genes are TRBV18 and TRBJ1-1, with 9 bases aligning to TRBD1. V lost 3 bases and J lost 1; bases outside the gene matches: 0. Looked up from germline, CDR1 is KGHSH and CDR2 is LQKENI. The CDR3 has 14 amino acids. CDR3 region: CASSPGQGNTEAFF. CDR3 DNA: TGTGCCAGCTCACCGGGACAGGGGAACACTGAAGCTTTCTTT.

This clone was seen only a few times. Here the CDR3 reads CASSQGINYGYTF. CDR3 in DNA: TGTGCCAGCAGCCAAGGCATTAACTATGGCTACACCTTC. J is TRBJ1-2 and V is TRBV3-1 (or the pseudogene TRBV3-2); D unresolved. Germline V CDR1 and CDR2: LGHDT, YNNKEL (reference sequence). V lost 1 base, J lost 1 base, and 4 bases lay in between. This CDR3 contains 13 residues.

This clone was seen once. J is TRBJ2-1 and V is TRBV6-2 or TRBV6-3; possible D gene TRBD2, 6 bases. Trimming shortened V by 2 bases and J by 4 bases, and 15 bases separated the two germline ends. The CDR3 spans 16 residues. CDR1 and CDR2 from the germline V gene are MNHEY and SVGEGT. The CDR3 reads CASSYGGSLVYNEQFF. For the CDR3, the DNA is TGTGCCAGCAGTTACGGGGGGAGCCTGGTTTACAATGAGCAGTTCTTC.

V and J are TRBV19 and TRBJ2-3; D is unresolved. Germline V CDR1 and CDR2: LNHDA, SQIVND (reference sequence). The CDR3 runs 14 residues. V was cut by 5 bases and J by 0 bases, with 9 bases left in between. CDR3 amino acids: CASSFLASTDTQYF. The CDR3 DNA is TGTGCCAGTAGTTTCCTCGCCAGCACAGATACGCAGTATTTT.

The chain has TRBV6-5 and TRBJ2-7; the D gene is possibly TRBD1 (6 bases). The germline V gene encodes CDR1 MNHEY and CDR2 SVGAGI. The CDR3 contains 15 residues. The ends were cut back, 6 bases at V and 2 bases at J, with 17 bases in the middle. In DNA, the CDR3 is TGTGCCAGCAGCTACCGGGTCAGGGGCGCCTACGAGCAGTACTTC. Amino acids: CASSYRVRGAYEQYF.

The V call is TRBV28, the J call TRBJ1-2; 9 nucleotides match TRBD1. The germline gives CDR1 MDHEN, CDR2 SYDVKM. V lost 2 bases to trimming and J lost 5 bases; unmatched junction nucleotides: 0. This CDR3 is built from 13 residues. In DNA, the CDR3 is TGTGCCAGCAGTTTAGGGACAGGGTATGGCTACACCTTC. Its protein is CASSLGTGYGYTF.

This chain connects TRBV25-1 to TRBJ2-2; TRBD1 matches 8 bases. The germline CDR1 and CDR2 sequences are MGHDK and SYGVNS. The length of the CDR3 is 16 residues. Trimming removed 6 bases from V and 4 bases from J; junction bases left unmatched: 10. Here the CDR3 reads CASSAKRTGSTGELFF. DNA for the CDR3: TGTGCCAGCAGCGCCAAAAGGACAGGGTCCACCGGGGAGCTGTTTTTT.

The chain employs TRBV19 and TRBJ1-2; the D is unclear. This CDR3 is built from 14 residues. Germline CDR1 is LNHDA and CDR2 is SQIVND (reference sequence). Trimming removed 3 bases at V and 4 bases at J, with 12 bases between. The CDR3 nucleotides are TGTGCCAGTAGTATCCCCGGAGGAGCCTATGGCTACACCTTC. This gives the protein CASSIPGGAYGYTF.

This chain joins TRBV9 and TRBJ2-7; 9 bases line up with TRBD2. CDR1 SGDLS and CDR2 YYNGEE come from the germline V gene. The CDR3 has 14 amino acids. The J segment lost 7 bases and the V segment lost 3 bases, leaving 8 bases of the junction unmatched. This chain's CDR3 is CASSGPTSGPEQYF. DNA for the CDR3: TGTGCCAGCAGCGGCCCGACTAGCGGCCCGGAGCAGTACTTC.

V is TRBV11-3 and J is TRBJ2-1; D unresolved. V was pared by 2 bases and J by 1 base, with 6 bases between. This CDR3 has 14 residues. In germline, CDR1 is SGHNT, CDR2 YENEEA. In DNA form, the CDR3 reads TGTGCCAGCAGCTTAACCGGGTCCTACAATGAGCAGTTCTTC. Residues: CASSLTGSYNEQFF.

The chain uses TRBV7-2 and TRBJ2-5, with 7 nucleotides matching TRBD2. V gave up 5 bases and J gave up 2 bases; unmatched junction bases: 11. The CDR3 length is 16 residues. Germline V gives CDR1 SGHTA, CDR2 FQGNSA. The CDR3 loop is CASSPAGGRFQETQYF. As DNA, the CDR3 is TGTGCCAGCAGCCCTGCTGGCGGGAGATTTCAAGAGACCCAGTACTTC.

Here the CDR3 reads CASSRIGYEQYF. As DNA, the CDR3 is TGTGCCAGCAGCAGGATCGGCTACGAGCAGTACTTC. The gene calls are TRBV11-2 and TRBJ2-7; no definite D call. This CDR3 is 12 amino acids long. Germline-derived CDR1 and CDR2 are SGHAT and FQNNGV. Trimming took 5 bases from V and 3 from J, leaving 8 bases between them.

The chain links TRBV6-5 to TRBJ1-5; 7 bases agree with TRBD1. The V and J ends lost 5 bases and 4 bases, in that order; junction bases with no gene match: 5. CDR1 is MNHEY, CDR2 SVGAGI, per germline. There are 14 residues in the CDR3. The CDR3 loop is CASSLPGQNQPQHF. The CDR3 nucleotides read TGTGCCAGCAGTCTGCCGGGACAGAATCAGCCCCAGCATTTT.

The genes are TRBV2 and TRBJ2-3; 7 nucleotides agree with TRBD2. The CDR3 is made up of 15 amino acids. V dropped 5 bases and J dropped 0; count of bases not matched to a gene: 5. CDR1 and CDR2 from the germline V gene are SNHLY and FYNNEI. CDR3 loop: CASSKQRGSTDTQYF. CDR3 in DNA: TGTGCCAGCAGTAAACAGCGGGGAAGCACAGATACGCAGTATTTT.

This sequence joins TRBV28 and TRBJ1-4, with a possible D match to TRBD1 (5 bases). V lost 6 bases to trimming and J lost 4 bases, with 15 bases between them. CDR1 and CDR2 from the germline V gene are MDHEN and SYDVKM. CDR3 length: 15 residues. The CDR3 bases are TGTGCCAGCAGGGCCTCAGTGGGGCGTAATGAAAAACTGTTTTTT. As protein: CASRASVGRNEKLFF.

This clone was observed once. The chain couples TRBV9 to TRBJ1-3; possible D gene TRBD1, 5 bases. The length of the CDR3 is 15 residues. Trimming took 0 bases from V and 2 from J, leaving 9 bases between them. Germline CDR1 reads SGDLS; CDR2 reads YYNGEE. CDR3 nucleotides: TGTGCCAGCAGCGTAGACCAGGGAACTGGAAACACCATATATTTT. Translated, it gives CASSVDQGTGNTIYF. The full variable domain, its missing parts supplied by reference TRBV9 and TRBJ1-3, is DSGVTQTPKHLITATGQRVTLRCSPRSGDLSVYWYQQSLDQGLQFLIQYYNGEERAKGNILERFSAQQFPDLHSELNLSSLELGDSALYFCASSVDQGTGNTIYFGEGSWLTVV.

CDR3 coding DNA: TGTGCCAGCTCACCCCCGGGGGCACAGGGAAAAAACATTCAGTACTTC. It codes for CASSPPGAQGKNIQYF. The V gene is TRBV18, the J gene TRBJ2-4; D may correspond to TRBD1 or TRBD2 (6 bases each). This CDR3 region has 16 residues. Trimming removed 3 bases from V and 4 bases from J, with 16 bases in between. Germline CDR1 is KGHSH and CDR2 is LQKENI.